These 5 T cell receptor beta chains came from one sample sequenced in a study of blood T cell repertoires in COVID-19. Sequenced by immunoSEQ multiplex PCR; TCRdb stores in-frame clones only, minus some. The sample has approximately 290,000 clones, roughly 89% seen once. The sequenced sample consisted of peripheral blood. These TCRs come from a man aged 25 to 45 with acute or convalescent COVID-19.

A single count supports this clone. V is TRBV12-3 or TRBV12-4 and J is TRBJ2-7; maybe TRBD1 (6 bases). Trimming cost V 1 base and J 13 bases, with 8 bases left between them. This CDR3 spans 10 amino acids. CDR3 in amino acids: CASSLDRVYF. DNA of the CDR3: TGTGCCAGCAGTTTAGACAGGGTTTACTTC.

The chain employs TRBV28 and TRBJ2-7; 8 nucleotides align to TRBD1. V was pared by 6 bases and J by 2 bases, with 3 bases of the junction left unmatched. From germline, CDR1 is MDHEN and CDR2 SYDVKM. The CDR3 extends over 13 amino acids. The CDR3 DNA reads TGTGCCAGCAGCGGACAGGGCCCCTACGAGCAGTACTTC. It is translated as CASSGQGPYEQYF.

This rearrangement joins TRBV12-3 or TRBV12-4 to TRBJ2-7; D perhaps matches TRBD1 (6 bases). The CDR3 is made up of 13 amino acids. The ends were cut back, 8 bases at V and 3 bases at J, with 14 bases in the middle. The CDR3 protein is CASGKTGLYEQYF. CDR3 nucleotides: TGTGCCAGCGGAAAGACAGGCCTCTACGAGCAGTACTTC.

The genes are TRBV7-8 and TRBJ2-2; 10 nucleotides line up with TRBD1. The V gene end was trimmed by 6 bases and the J gene end by 4 bases; junction bases not matched to a gene: 14. CDR1 and CDR2 (germline): SGHVS, FQNEAQ. There are 18 residues in the CDR3. CDR3 sequence: CASRPRQGAKSSTGELFF. The CDR3 DNA follows: TGTGCCAGCAGGCCCAGACAGGGGGCAAAATCTAGCACCGGGGAGCTGTTTTTT.

J is TRBJ2-4 and V is TRBV15, with a weak D call TRBD2 (6 bases). The V end lost 1 base, the J end lost 6 bases, and 13 bases lay between the germline ends. CDR3 size: 15 residues. From germline, CDR1 is LNHNV and CDR2 YYDKDF (reference sequence). The CDR3 DNA follows: TGTGCCACCAGCAGAGCTCGGTCCGGGGGAAACATTCAGTACTTC. Its protein is CATSRARSGGNIQYF.